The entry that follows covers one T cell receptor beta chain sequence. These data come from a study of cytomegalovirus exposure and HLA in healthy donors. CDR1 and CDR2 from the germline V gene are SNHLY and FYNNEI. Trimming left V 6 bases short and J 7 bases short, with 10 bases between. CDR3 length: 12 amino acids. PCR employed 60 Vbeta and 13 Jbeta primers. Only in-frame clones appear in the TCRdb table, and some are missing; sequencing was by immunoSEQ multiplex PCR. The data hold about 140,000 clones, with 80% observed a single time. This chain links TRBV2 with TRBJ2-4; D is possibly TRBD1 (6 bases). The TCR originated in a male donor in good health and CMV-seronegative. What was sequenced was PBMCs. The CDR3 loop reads CASREDSNIQYF. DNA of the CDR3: TGTGCCAGCAGAGAGGACAGCAACATTCAGTACTTC. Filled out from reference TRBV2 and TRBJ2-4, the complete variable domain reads EPEVTQTPSHQVTQMGQEVILRCVPISNHLYFYWYRQILGQKVEFLVSFYNNEISEKSEIFDDQFSVERPDGSNFTLKIRSTKLEDSAMYFCASREDSNIQYFGAGTRLSVL.